This T cell receptor (beta chain) was captured by sequencing in a study of beta chain features in type 1 diabetes (dated by TCRdb to between 2018 and 2020). For context, the study as a whole: Patients and healthy donors did not differ in mean age, gender distribution, total cell number or subset yield. A total of roughly 100 million sorted cells were examined across all samples, and the number of cells per subset was strongly correlated with RNA yield. The study compared the TCRB repertoires of sorted circulating CD4+ T cell subsets in recently diagnosed type 1 diabetes patients with those in matched healthy donors. Naive and central memory subsets were obtained from all 30 or so donors, but regulatory and stem cell-like memory subsets were isolated from only 8 patients and roughly 8 healthy donors. Results the study describes overall, beyond this receptor: Naive, central memory and regulatory TCRB repertoires appeared to be more alike among patients than among healthy donors. Because small numbers of individuals were included in the HLA sub-analyses, any influence of HLA type on TCRB rearrangement was left unresolved. A moderate but significant shortening of TCRB CDR3 length was observed in type 1 diabetes patients in all four CD4+ subsets. Because cDNA rather than genomic DNA was sequenced, highly expressing activated cells could have been over-represented, although no difference in activation and CD3 levels was found between groups. Shorter templates might have been favored by PCR, but patient and control samples were amplified and corrected together, so both groups would have been affected equally by any skew. At VDJ recombination sites, patients with type 1 diabetes made fewer insertions and deleted more nucleotides, a pattern implying thymic rearrangement abnormalities.

About this clone itself: This receptor's antigen is unknown. Per-nucleotide qualities are absent, and no much larger clonotype sits a single base away.

The entire isolated RNA was reverse transcribed using the High Capacity cDNA Reverse Transcription Kit, and thus expressed TCRB transcripts were sequenced. Naive, central memory and regulatory T cell samples underwent deep immunoSEQ sequencing, averaging approximately 3.3 million total reads per sample. Sorted cells were lysed in RLT buffer, and RNA was extracted using DNase-treated RNeasy Micro or Mini kits according to cell number. To prevent cross-contamination, each cell subset was processed individually, whereas patient and healthy donor samples were processed jointly. The immunoSEQ multiplex PCR was used to amplify TCRB sequences from cDNA, generating 87-bp fragments that spanned the CDR3 region. Amplicons were sequenced on the Illumina HiSeq platform. The paper's processing steps were these. PCR bias was computationally corrected using synthetic template baselines, reads within Hamming distance 2 were collapsed, and singletons that could not be merged were discarded. Reads were aligned against IMGT so that V, D and J genes, CDR3 length and insertions or deletions at six rearrangement sites could be assigned. Within each subset, clonotype counts were normalized to sorted cell number, after which true diversity and Gini coefficients were computed with the tcR R package. The overlap coefficient, calculated on TCRB nucleotide sequences, was used to measure repertoire sharing. As a proxy for the pre-selection repertoire, out-of-frame TCRB sequences from naive cells were analyzed. Not all clones reach the TCRdb copy of this immuneACCESS table, which keeps in-frame sequences only. Checked studies attribute under half of the gap to unresolved V genes and leave the rest unexplained. The DNA was the basis for D and trimming; V, J and clone size are from that table. The sample contains some 400,000 clones, over 12% of them found a single time. Roughly 0.019% of the sample goes to the ten largest clones.

Each donor gave one peripheral blood draw, averaging approximately 110 mL, which was collected into heparinised tubes. A BD FACSAria II and a panel including CD45RO, CCR7, CD25, CD127, CD95 and CD27 were used to sort naive, central memory, regulatory and stem cell-like memory CD4+ T cells. Purity was above 98% for every sorted population. Right away, PBMCs were isolated by Lymphoprep density gradient centrifugation and were stained directly, with no culture step. To minimize batch effects, samples were stained and sorted in pairs, one healthy donor with one patient per experiment. V and J are truncated by 5 bases and 4 bases respectively, leaving an intervening sequence of 17 bases. The CDR3 numbers 15 residues from cysteine through phenylalanine. The sequence is cut down to CDR3 DNA, 45 bases in frame from base 1. Per the germline V gene (reference sequence), MNHNY is the CDR1 and SVGAGI is the CDR2.

This clonotype was obtained from a woman aged 18-29 years in good health. The sequence is built from TRBV6-6 and TRBJ1-2, and perhaps TRBD1 as D gene, on 6 matching bases. Sequencing was performed on naive CD4+ T cells from blood. Sample cell subset or site, as interpreted from the label and publication: true naive CD4+ T cells. The CDR3 has the sequence CASSPQGKSPYGYTF. The DNA sequence reads TGTGCCAGCAGTCCGCAGGGGAAATCACCCTATGGCTACACCTTC.